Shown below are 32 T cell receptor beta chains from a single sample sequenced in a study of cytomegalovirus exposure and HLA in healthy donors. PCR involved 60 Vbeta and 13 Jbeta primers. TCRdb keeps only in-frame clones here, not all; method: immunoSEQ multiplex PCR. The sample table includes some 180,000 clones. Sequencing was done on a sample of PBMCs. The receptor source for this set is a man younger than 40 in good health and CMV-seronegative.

Here the CDR3 reads CASSLTGGTSNEQFF. Written as DNA, the CDR3 is TGTGCCAGCAGCTTAACTGGAGGGACTAGCAATGAGCAGTTCTTC. V gene TRBV7-3 combines with J gene TRBJ2-1; 8 positions agree with TRBD2. After removal of 0 bases from V and 6 bases from J, the junction contained 4 bases not matched to a gene. Germline V gives CDR1 SGHTA, CDR2 FQGTGA. CDR3 size: 15 residues. Full variable domain (missing parts from reference TRBV7-3 and TRBJ2-1): GAGVSQTPSNKVTEKGKYVELRCDPISGHTALYWYRQSLGQGPEFLIYFQGTGAADDSGLPNDRFFAVRPEGSVSTLKIQRTERGDSAVYLCASSLTGGTSNEQFFGPGTRLTVL.

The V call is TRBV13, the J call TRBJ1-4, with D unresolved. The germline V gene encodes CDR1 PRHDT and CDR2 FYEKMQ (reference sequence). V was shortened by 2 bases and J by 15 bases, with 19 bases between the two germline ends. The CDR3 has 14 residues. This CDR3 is CASSLYRASGRVFF. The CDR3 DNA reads TGTGCCAGCAGCTTATACCGGGCCTCCGGGCGGGTGTTTTTT.

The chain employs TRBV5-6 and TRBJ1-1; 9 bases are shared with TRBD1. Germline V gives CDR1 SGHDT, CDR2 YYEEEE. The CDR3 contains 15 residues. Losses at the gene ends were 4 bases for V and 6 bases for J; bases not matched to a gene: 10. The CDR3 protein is CASSLRGTGISEAFF. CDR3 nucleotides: TGTGCCAGCAGCCTCCGAGGGACAGGGATCTCTGAAGCTTTCTTT. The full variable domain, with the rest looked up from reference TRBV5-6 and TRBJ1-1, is DAGVTQSPTHLIKTRGQQVTLRCSPKSGHDTVSWYQQALGQGPQFIFQYYEEEERQRGNFPDRFSGHQFPNYSSELNVNALLLGDSALYLCASSLRGTGISEAFFGQGTRLTVV.

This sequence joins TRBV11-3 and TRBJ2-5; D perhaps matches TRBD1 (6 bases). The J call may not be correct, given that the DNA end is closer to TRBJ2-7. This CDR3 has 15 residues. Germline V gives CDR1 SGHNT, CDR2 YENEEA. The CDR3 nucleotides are TGTGCCAGCAGCCTATGGGCAGGGGAGAGGTACGAGCAGTACTTC. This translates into CASSLWAGERYEQYF.

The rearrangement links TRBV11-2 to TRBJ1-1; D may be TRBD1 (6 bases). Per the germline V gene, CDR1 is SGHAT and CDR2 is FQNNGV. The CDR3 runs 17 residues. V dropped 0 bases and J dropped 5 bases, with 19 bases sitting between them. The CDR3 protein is CASSLDRTVRGRTEAFF. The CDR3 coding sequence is TGTGCCAGCAGCTTAGATCGGACAGTTCGGGGAAGGACTGAAGCTTTCTTT.

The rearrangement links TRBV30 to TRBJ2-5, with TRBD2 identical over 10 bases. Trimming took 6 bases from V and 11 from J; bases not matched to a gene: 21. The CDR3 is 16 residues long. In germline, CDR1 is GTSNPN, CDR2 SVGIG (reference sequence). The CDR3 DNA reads TGTGCCTGTCTCCGACCGGGACTAGCGCCTTGGGGAGAGCAGTACTTC. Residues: CACLRPGLAPWGEQYF. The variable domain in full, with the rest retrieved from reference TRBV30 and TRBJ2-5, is SQTIHQWPATLVQPVGSPLSLECTVEGTSNPNLYWYRQAAGRGLQLLFYSVGIGQISSEVPQNLSASRPQDRQFILSSKKLLLSDSGFYLCACLRPGLAPWGEQYFGPGTRLLVL.

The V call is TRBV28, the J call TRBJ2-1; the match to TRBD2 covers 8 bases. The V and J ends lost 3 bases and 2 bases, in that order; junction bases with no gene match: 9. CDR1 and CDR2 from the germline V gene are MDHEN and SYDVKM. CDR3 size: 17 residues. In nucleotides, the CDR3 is TGTGCCAGCAGTTTCGTTACTAGCGGAGATCCCTACAATGAGCAGTTCTTC. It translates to CASSFVTSGDPYNEQFF.

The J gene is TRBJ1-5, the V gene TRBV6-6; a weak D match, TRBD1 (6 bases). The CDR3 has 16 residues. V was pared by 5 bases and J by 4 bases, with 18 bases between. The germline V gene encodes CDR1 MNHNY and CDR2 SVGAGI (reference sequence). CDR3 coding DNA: TGTGCCAGCAGTCCCACAGGGCGGGCCAGTAATCAGCCCCAGCATTTT. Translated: CASSPTGRASNQPQHF.

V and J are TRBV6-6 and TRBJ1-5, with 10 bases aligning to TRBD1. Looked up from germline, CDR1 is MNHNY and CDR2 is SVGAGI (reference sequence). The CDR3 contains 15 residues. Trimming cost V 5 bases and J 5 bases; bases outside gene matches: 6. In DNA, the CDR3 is TGTGCCAGCAGTATACCGGGACAGGGGTATCAGCCCCAGCATTTT. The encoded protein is CASSIPGQGYQPQHF.

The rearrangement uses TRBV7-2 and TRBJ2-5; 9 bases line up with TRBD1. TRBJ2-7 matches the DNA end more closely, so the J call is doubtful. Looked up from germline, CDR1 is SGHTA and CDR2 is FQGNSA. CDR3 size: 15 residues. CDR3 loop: CASSWVTGGRSEQYF. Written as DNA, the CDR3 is TGTGCCAGCAGCTGGGTCACAGGGGGCCGATCCGAGCAGTACTTC.

The CDR3 nucleotides are TGTGCCAGTAGTATAGCCTTAGGGACAGCCTCCTACGAGCAGTACTTC. The encoded protein is CASSIALGTASYEQYF. This chain uses TRBV19 with TRBJ2-7; TRBD1 matches 7 bases. This CDR3 comprises 16 residues. The V segment lost 1 base and the J segment 0 bases; nucleotides outside the gene matches: 6. From germline, CDR1 is LNHDA and CDR2 SQIVND (reference sequence). The full variable domain, in which reference TRBV19 and TRBJ2-7 provide the parts outside the CDR3, is DGGITQSPKYLFRKEGQNVTLSCEQNLNHDAMYWYRQDPGQGLRLIYYSQIVNDFQKGDIAEGYSVSREKKESFPLTVTSAQKNPTAFYLCASSIALGTASYEQYFGPGTRLTVT.

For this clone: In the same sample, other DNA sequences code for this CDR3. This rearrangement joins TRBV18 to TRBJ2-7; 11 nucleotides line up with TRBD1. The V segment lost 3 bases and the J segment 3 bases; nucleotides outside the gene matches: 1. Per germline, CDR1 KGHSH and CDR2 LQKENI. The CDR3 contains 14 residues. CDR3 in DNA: TGTGCCAGCTCACCGGGGACAGGGGGCTACGAGCAGTACTTC. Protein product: CASSPGTGGYEQYF. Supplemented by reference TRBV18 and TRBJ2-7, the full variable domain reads NAGVMQNPRHLVRRRGQEARLRCSPMKGHSHVYWYRQLPEEGLKFMVYLQKENIIDESGMPKERFSAEFPKEGPSILRIQQVVRGDSAAYFCASSPGTGGYEQYFGPGTRLTVT.

The CDR3, as DNA: TGTGCCAGCAGCTTAGAATCCAGGGAGGTGGCTTTCTTT. It codes for CASSLESREVAFF. The V gene is TRBV11-2, the J gene TRBJ1-1, with D perhaps matching TRBD1 (5 bases). V lost 0 bases and J 11 bases, leaving 13 bases between the germline ends. In germline, CDR1 is SGHAT, CDR2 FQNNGV. This CDR3 is built from 13 residues.

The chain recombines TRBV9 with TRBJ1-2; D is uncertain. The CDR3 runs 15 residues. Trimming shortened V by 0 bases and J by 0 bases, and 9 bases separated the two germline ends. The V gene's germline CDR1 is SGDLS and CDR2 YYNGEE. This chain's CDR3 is CASSVAVFTNYGYTF. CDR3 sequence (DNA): TGTGCCAGCAGCGTAGCGGTCTTCACTAACTATGGCTACACCTTC.

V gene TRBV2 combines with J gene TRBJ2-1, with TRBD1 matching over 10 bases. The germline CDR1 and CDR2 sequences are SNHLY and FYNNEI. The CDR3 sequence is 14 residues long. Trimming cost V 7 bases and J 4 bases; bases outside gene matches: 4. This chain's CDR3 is CASTGQGDYNEQFF. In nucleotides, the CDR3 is TGTGCCAGCACTGGACAGGGGGATTACAATGAGCAGTTCTTC.

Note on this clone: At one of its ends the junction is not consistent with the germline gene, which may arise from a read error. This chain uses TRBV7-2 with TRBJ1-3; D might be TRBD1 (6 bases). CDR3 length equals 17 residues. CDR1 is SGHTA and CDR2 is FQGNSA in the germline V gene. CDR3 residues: CASSRIRGALPGSTIYF. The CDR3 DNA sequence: TGTGCCAGCAGCCGAATTCGGGGGGCGCTCCCTGGAAGCACCATATATTTT. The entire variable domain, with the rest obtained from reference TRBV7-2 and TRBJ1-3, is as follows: GAGVSQSPSNKVTEKGKDVELRCDPISGHTALYWYRQSLGQGLEFLIYFQGNSAPDKSGLPSDRFSAERTGGSVSTLTIQRTQQEDSAVYLCASSRIRGALPGSTIYFGEGSWLTVV.

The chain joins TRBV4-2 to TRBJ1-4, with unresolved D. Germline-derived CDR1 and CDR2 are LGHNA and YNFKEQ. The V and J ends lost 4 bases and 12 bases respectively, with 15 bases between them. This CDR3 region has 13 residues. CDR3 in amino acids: CASSPLAGEELFF. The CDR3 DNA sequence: TGTGCCAGCAGCCCGCTCGCGGGTGAGGAACTGTTTTTT.

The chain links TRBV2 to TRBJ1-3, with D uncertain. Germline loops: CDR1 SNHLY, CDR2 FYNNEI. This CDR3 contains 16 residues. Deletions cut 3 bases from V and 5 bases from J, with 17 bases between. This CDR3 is CASSDRTPGRRNTIYF. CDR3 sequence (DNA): TGTGCCAGCAGTGATCGGACGCCCGGGAGGAGAAACACCATATATTTT.

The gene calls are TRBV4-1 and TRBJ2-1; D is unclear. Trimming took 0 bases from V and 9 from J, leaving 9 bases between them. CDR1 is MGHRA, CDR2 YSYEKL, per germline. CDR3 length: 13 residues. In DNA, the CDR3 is TGCGCCAGCAGCCAAGATCTCAGCGTTGAGCAGTTCTTC. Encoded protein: CASSQDLSVEQFF.

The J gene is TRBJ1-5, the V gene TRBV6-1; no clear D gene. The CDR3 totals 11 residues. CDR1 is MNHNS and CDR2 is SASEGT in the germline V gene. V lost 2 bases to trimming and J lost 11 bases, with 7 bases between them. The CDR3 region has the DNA TGTGCCAGCAGTGAACGGCGGTCCCAGCATTTT. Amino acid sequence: CASSERRSQHF.

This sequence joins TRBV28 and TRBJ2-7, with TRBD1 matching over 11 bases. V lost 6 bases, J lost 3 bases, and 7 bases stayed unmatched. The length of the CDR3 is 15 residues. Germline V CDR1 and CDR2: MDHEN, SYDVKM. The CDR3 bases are TGTGCCAGCAGACATCCCGGGACAGGGGGCTACGAGCAGTACTTC. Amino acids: CASRHPGTGGYEQYF.

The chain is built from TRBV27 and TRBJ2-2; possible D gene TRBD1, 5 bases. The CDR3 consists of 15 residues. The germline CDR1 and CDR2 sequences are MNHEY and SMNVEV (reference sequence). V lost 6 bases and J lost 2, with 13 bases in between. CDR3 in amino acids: CASSQGFLNTGELFF. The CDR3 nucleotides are TGTGCCAGCAGCCAGGGTTTCCTAAACACCGGGGAGCTGTTTTTT.

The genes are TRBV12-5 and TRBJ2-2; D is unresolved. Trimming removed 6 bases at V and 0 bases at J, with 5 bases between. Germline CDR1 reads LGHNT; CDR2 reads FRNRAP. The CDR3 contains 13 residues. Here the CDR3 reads CASGAANTGELFF. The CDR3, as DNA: TGTGCTAGTGGGGCTGCGAACACCGGGGAGCTGTTTTTT.

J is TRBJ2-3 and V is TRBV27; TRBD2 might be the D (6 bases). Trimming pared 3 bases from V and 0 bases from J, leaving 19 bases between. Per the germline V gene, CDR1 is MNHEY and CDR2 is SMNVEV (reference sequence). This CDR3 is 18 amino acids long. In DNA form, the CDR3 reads TGTGCCAGCAGTTTCCGGTTTAGCGCGGGATCTAGCACAGATACGCAGTATTTT. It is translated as CASSFRFSAGSSTDTQYF.

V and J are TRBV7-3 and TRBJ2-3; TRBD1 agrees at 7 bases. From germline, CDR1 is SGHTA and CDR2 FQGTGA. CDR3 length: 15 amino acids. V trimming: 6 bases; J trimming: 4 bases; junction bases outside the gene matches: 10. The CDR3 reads CASRLTGEAADTQYF. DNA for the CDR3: TGTGCCAGCAGACTTACAGGGGAAGCTGCAGATACGCAGTATTTT.

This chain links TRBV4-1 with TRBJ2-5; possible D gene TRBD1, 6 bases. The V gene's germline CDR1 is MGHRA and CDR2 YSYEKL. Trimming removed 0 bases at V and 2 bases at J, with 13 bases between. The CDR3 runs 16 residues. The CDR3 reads CASSQDTGQQQETQYF. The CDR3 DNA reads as TGCGCCAGCAGCCAAGATACAGGACAGCAACAAGAGACCCAGTACTTC.

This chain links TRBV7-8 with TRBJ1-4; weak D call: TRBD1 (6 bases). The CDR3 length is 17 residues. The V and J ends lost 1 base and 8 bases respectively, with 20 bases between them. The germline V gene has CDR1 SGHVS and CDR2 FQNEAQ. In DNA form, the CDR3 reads TGTGCCAGCAGCTTAGGGGGTGGGACAAATAGTAAGGAAAAACTGTTTTTT. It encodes CASSLGGGTNSKEKLFF.

CDR3 in amino acids: CASSAGTSYGYTF. Here the CDR3 DNA reads TGCGCCAGCAGCGCCGGGACAAGTTATGGCTACACCTTC. The chain has TRBV10-1 and TRBJ1-2; TRBD1 is a possible D gene (6 bases). V lost 6 bases, J lost 5 bases, and 13 bases lay in between. The CDR3 runs 13 residues. Germline V gene data show CDR1 as WNHNN and CDR2 as SYGVQD (reference sequence).

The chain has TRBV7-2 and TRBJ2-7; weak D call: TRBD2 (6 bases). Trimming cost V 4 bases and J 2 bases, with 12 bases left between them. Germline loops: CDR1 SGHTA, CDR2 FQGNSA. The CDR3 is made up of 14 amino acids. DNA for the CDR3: TGTGCCAGCAGCTCCCGGGGACTGCCCTACGAGCAGTACTTC. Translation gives CASSSRGLPYEQYF. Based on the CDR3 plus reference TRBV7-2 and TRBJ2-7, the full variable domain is GAGVSQSPSNKVTEKGKDVELRCDPISGHTALYWYRQSLGQGLEFLIYFQGNSAPDKSGLPSDRFSAERTGGSVSTLTIQRTQQEDSAVYLCASSSRGLPYEQYFGPGTRLTVT.

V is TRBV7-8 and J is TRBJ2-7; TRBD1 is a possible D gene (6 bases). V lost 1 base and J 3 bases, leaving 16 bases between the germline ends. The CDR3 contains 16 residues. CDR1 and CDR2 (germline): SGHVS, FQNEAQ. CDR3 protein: CASSLVTGLGVYEQYF. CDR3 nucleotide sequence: TGTGCCAGCAGCTTAGTTACAGGGCTAGGAGTCTACGAGCAGTACTTC.

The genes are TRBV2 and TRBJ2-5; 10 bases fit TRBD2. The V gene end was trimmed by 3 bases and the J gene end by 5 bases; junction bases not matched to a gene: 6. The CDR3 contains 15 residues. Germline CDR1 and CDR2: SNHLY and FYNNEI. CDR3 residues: CASSDGLAGVETQYF. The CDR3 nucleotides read TGTGCCAGCAGTGACGGCCTAGCGGGAGTCGAGACCCAGTACTTC. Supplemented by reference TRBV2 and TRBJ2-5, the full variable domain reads EPEVTQTPSHQVTQMGQEVILRCVPISNHLYFYWYRQILGQKVEFLVSFYNNEISEKSEIFDDQFSVERPDGSNFTLKIRSTKLEDSAMYFCASSDGLAGVETQYFGPGTRLLVL.

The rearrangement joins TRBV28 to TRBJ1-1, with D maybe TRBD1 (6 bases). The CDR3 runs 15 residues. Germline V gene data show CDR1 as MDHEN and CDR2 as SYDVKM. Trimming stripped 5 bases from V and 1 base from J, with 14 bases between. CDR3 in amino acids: CASSHQGRGNTEAFF. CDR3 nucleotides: TGTGCCAGCAGTCATCAGGGGAGGGGGAACACTGAAGCTTTCTTT.